A selection of T cell receptor beta chains follows, all from one sample in a study of T cell responses to AZD1222 COVID-19 vaccine. Repertoires were generated with immunoSEQ multiplex PCR, while TCRdb's copy carries only in-frame clones and drops some. The table has about 150,000 clones, 90% seen once. The sample was peripheral blood, taken on day 0 of AZD1222 vaccination. All receptors come from an adult in good health. CDR3s leave out the opening cysteine and the closing phenylalanine or tryptophan. The order of the fields is V gene, J gene, CDR3 protein.

TRBV20-1	TRBJ1-2	SPRGHHGYT
TRBV29-1	TRBJ1-1	SVEFRVSNTEAF
TRBV4-1	TRBJ1-1	ASSQAQGAGTEAF
TRBV6-2/TRBV6-3	TRBJ1-6	ASSQAALTANSPLH
TRBV25-1	TRBJ2-5	ASSDVREEVQETQY
TRBV23-1	TRBJ2-5	ASSQSPGTGEETQY
TRBV29-1	TRBJ2-7	SVEVGTETYEQY
TRBV7-7	TRBJ2-3	ASSALQGDTDTQY
TRBV5-1	TRBJ2-1	ASSLESSGGNEQF
TRBV7-2	TRBJ2-7	ASSLDVSYEQY
TRBV27	TRBJ2-4	ASSLNRDRVRGENIQY
TRBV19	TRBJ1-5	ASSIAPLQPQH
TRBV7-2	TRBJ2-5	ASSYRGRRNQETQY
TRBV2	TRBJ1-1	ASSEAGTGKKAF
TRBV28	TRBJ2-7	ASSPGGASSYEQY
TRBV6-5	TRBJ2-7	ASRDPPETYEQY
TRBV2	TRBJ1-6	ASSATGQTAASPLH
TRBV6-1	TRBJ1-2	ASSVPEGPRHEGYT
TRBV27	TRBJ1-5	ASSLQGLGNQPQH